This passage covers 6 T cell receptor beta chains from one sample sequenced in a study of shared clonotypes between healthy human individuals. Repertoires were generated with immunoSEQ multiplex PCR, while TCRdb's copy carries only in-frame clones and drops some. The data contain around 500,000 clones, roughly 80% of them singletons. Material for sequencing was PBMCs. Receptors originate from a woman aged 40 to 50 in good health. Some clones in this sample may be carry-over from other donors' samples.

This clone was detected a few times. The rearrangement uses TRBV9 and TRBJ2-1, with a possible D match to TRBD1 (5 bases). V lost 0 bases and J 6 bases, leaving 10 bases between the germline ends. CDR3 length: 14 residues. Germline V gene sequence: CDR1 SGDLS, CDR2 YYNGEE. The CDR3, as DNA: TGTGCCAGCAGCGTAGGTCGCAGGGTCAATGAGCAGTTCTTC. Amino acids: CASSVGRRVNEQFF.

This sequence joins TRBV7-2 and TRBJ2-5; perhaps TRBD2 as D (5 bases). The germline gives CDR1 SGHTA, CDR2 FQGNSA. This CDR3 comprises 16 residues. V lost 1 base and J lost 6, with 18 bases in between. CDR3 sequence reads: CASSLVGSGRVQTQYF. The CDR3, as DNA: TGTGCCAGCAGCTTAGTCGGTTCGGGAAGGGTGCAGACCCAGTACTTC.

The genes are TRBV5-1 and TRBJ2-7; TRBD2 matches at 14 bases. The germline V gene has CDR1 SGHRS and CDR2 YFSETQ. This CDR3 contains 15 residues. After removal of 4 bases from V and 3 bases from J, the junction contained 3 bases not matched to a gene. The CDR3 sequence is CASSTGLAGVYEQYF. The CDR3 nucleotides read TGCGCCAGCAGCACGGGACTAGCGGGAGTCTACGAGCAGTACTTC. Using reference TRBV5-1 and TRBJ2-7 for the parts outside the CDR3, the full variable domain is KAGVTQTPRYLIKTRGQQVTLSCSPISGHRSVSWYQQTPGQGLQFLFEYFSETQRNKGNFPGRFSGRQFSNSRSEMNVSTLELGDSALYLCASSTGLAGVYEQYFGPGTRLTVT.

CDR3 in amino acids: CATSRVRTGAPAFF. The CDR3 DNA sequence: TGTGCCACCAGCAGAGTGCGGACAGGGGCCCCGGCTTTCTTT. The chain recombines TRBV15 with TRBJ1-1, with 9 bases aligning to TRBD1. With 1 base clipped from V and 11 bases from J, the junction kept 8 bases outside the gene matches. The CDR3 has 14 residues. The germline V gene has CDR1 LNHNV and CDR2 YYDKDF (reference sequence).

Here the CDR3 DNA reads TGCGCCAGCAGCTTGGTGGTGGACACCGGCTCCCAAGAGACCCAGTACTTC. It encodes CASSLVVDTGSQETQYF. V and J are TRBV5-1 and TRBJ2-5; a weak D match, TRBD1 (5 bases). V gave up 0 bases and J gave up 1 base, with 16 bases separating them. The CDR3 has 17 amino acids. Germline V gene sequence: CDR1 SGHRS, CDR2 YFSETQ.

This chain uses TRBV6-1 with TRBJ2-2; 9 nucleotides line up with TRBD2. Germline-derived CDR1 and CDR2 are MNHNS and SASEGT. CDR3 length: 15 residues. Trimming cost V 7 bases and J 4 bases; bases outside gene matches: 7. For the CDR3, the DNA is TGTGCCAGCATGGTGGTAGCGGGAGTCACCGGGGAGCTGTTTTTT. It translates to CASMVVAGVTGELFF.